Presented here are 5 T cell receptor beta chains from one specimen sequenced in a study of blood T cell repertoires in COVID-19 (dated by TCRdb to the early 2020s). The method behind the library was the immunoSEQ multiplex PCR assay. The clones in this table, taken by TCRdb from immuneACCESS, are in-frame only. Not every clone is retained; where verified, under half of the shortfall comes from an unresolved V gene, and the cause of the rest is unknown. The sample profile shows fewer than 250,000 clones; 70% to 90% of them were found once. The top ten hold 1.1% of the sample. The sequenced sample was peripheral blood. These TCRs come from a man between 25 and 39 years old with acute or convalescent COVID-19.

V is TRBV5-1 and J is TRBJ1-4, with D perhaps TRBD1 (5 bases). V lost 1 base and J 4 bases, leaving 11 bases between the germline ends. The CDR3 totals 15 residues. Germline V gene lookup returns CDR1 SGHRS and CDR2 YFSETQ. The CDR3 coding sequence is TGCGCCAGCAGCTTGTTTGCAGGGAATAATGAAAAACTGTTTTTT. Protein: CASSLFAGNNEKLFF.

The chain combines TRBV2 with TRBJ1-1; 7 nucleotides match TRBD1. The V and J ends lost 5 bases and 3 bases, in that order; junction bases with no gene match: 9. From germline, CDR1 is SNHLY and CDR2 FYNNEI. CDR3 length: 15 residues. This chain's CDR3 is CASSLGTDLYTEAFF. CDR3 nucleotide sequence: TGTGCCAGCAGTTTGGGGACAGACTTGTACACTGAAGCTTTCTTT.

V is TRBV5-1 and J is TRBJ1-5; weak D call: TRBD1 (6 bases). This CDR3 comprises 15 residues. The germline V and J ends were trimmed by 5 bases and 5 bases, with 17 bases remaining between them. In germline, CDR1 is SGHRS, CDR2 YFSETQ. The CDR3 protein is CASSQQGLSDQPQHF. The CDR3 nucleotides are TGCGCCAGCAGTCAGCAGGGGTTGAGCGATCAGCCCCAGCATTTT.

V gene TRBV7-5 combines with J gene TRBJ1-1; the listed D gene, TRBD1, was not tested against the DNA. TRBV7-5 is annotated as a pseudogene. The CDR3 has 15 residues. As DNA, the CDR3 is TGTGCCAGAGGAGCGGACAGGGGGCAGAGAACTGAAGCTTTCTTT. It encodes CARGADRGQRTEAFF.

This clone has a handful of counts. The chain links TRBV6-4 to TRBJ2-2; D possibly corresponds to TRBD1 (6 bases). The CDR3 totals 17 residues. With 6 bases removed from V and 5 bases from J, the gap between germline ends came to 22 bases. From germline, CDR1 is MRHNA and CDR2 SNTAGT. The CDR3 here is CASSQGSAGAFTGELFF. The CDR3, as DNA: TGTGCCAGCAGCCAAGGGTCTGCAGGGGCCTTTACCGGGGAGCTGTTTTTT.